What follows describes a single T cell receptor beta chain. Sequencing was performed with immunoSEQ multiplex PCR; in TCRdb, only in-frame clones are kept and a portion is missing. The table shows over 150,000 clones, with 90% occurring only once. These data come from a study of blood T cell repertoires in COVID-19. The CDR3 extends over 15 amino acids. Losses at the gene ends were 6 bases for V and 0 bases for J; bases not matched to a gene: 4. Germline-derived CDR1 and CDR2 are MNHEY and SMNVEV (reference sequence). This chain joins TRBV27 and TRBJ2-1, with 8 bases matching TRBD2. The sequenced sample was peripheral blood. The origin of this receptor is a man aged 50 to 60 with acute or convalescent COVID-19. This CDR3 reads CASRRSGGSYNEQFF. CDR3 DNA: TGTGCCAGCAGGAGAAGCGGGGGCTCCTACAATGAGCAGTTCTTC.